Below, 27 T cell receptor beta chains from the same sample are listed, as sequenced in a study of beta chain features in type 1 diabetes. The investigators reverse transcribed all of the isolated RNA, so they sequenced expressed TCRB transcripts. The method was immunoSEQ multiplex PCR; TCRdb's version includes in-frame clones alone and lacks a portion of them. The sample lists some 220,000 clones, approximately 11% occurring once. Sequenced: central memory CD4+ T cells from blood. The source of these receptors is a man aged 18 to 29 in good health.

This rearrangement joins TRBV7-9 to TRBJ2-2; D ambiguous. CDR1 SEHNR and CDR2 FQNEAQ come from the germline V gene (reference sequence). CDR3 length: 16 amino acids. V gave up 2 bases and J gave up 2 bases, with 12 bases separating them. CDR3: CASSLRPPHNTGELFF. In nucleotides, the CDR3 is TGTGCCAGCAGCTTAAGGCCCCCACACAACACCGGGGAGCTGTTTTTT.

In its sample, this clone was seen a few times. The chain couples TRBV5-1 to TRBJ2-1; the match to TRBD2 covers 9 bases. Losses at the gene ends were 0 bases for V and 4 bases for J; bases not matched to a gene: 5. This CDR3 spans 16 amino acids. CDR1 and CDR2 (germline): SGHRS, YFSETQ. CDR3 amino acids: CASSLAAGGRYNEQFF. The CDR3 DNA reads as TGCGCCAGCAGCTTGGCGGCGGGAGGGAGGTACAATGAGCAGTTCTTC.

The chain recombines TRBV5-6 with TRBJ2-1; D not resolved. This CDR3 is built from 12 residues. CDR1 and CDR2 (germline): SGHDT, YYEEEE. V lost 2 bases and J 7 bases, leaving 7 bases between the germline ends. The CDR3 sequence is CASSFSDNEQFF. The CDR3 nucleotides read TGTGCCAGCAGCTTTTCCGATAATGAGCAGTTCTTC.

This clone was observed a handful of times. The sample carries other DNA sequences with the same CDR3. The rearrangement uses TRBV30 and TRBJ2-7; 7 bases fit TRBD2. Germline V gene sequence: CDR1 GTSNPN, CDR2 SVGIG (reference sequence). CDR3 length: 15 amino acids. The V and J ends lost 1 base and 5 bases, in that order; junction bases with no gene match: 11. The CDR3 protein is CAWSGGGRAGNEQYF. CDR3 nucleotides: TGTGCCTGGAGTGGTGGGGGGAGGGCCGGCAACGAGCAGTACTTC. The variable domain in full, with the rest retrieved from reference TRBV30 and TRBJ2-7, is SQTIHQWPATLVQPVGSPLSLECTVEGTSNPNLYWYRQAAGRGLQLLFYSVGIGQISSEVPQNLSASRPQDRQFILSSKKLLLSDSGFYLCAWSGGGRAGNEQYFGPGTRLTVT.

This clone was counted between two and nine times. The chain uses TRBV5-6 and TRBJ2-7, with no clear D. The ends were cut back, 0 bases at V and 5 bases at J, with 3 bases in the middle. Germline CDR1 is SGHDT and CDR2 is YYEEEE. The CDR3 has 11 amino acids. Here the CDR3 reads CASSLVDEQYF. For the CDR3, the DNA is TGTGCCAGCAGCTTGGTCGACGAGCAGTACTTC.

This chain connects TRBV7-3 to TRBJ2-5; D unclear. The CDR3 extends over 13 amino acids. The V end lost 2 bases, the J end lost 5 bases, and 9 bases lay between the germline ends. Germline V gene sequence: CDR1 SGHTA, CDR2 FQGTGA. The CDR3, as DNA: TGTGCCAGCAGCTTAGGGCTATTCGAGACCCAGTACTTC. Encoded protein: CASSLGLFETQYF.

This clone was found many times. V is TRBV4-2 and J is TRBJ2-7, with D uncertain. The CDR3 covers 14 residues. V dropped 1 base and J dropped 7 bases, with 14 bases sitting between them. In germline, CDR1 is LGHNA, CDR2 YNFKEQ. The CDR3: CASSQVELSAEQYF. The CDR3 DNA follows: TGTGCCAGCAGCCAAGTGGAGCTATCTGCGGAGCAGTACTTC.

This sequence joins TRBV14 and TRBJ2-1, with D unresolved. V lost 2 bases to trimming and J lost 0 bases, with 8 bases between them. The CDR3 loop spans 15 amino acids. Germline lookup yields CDR1 SGHDN and CDR2 FVKESK. CDR3 loop: CASSQNYGSYNEQFF. CDR3 bases: TGTGCCAGCAGCCAAAACTACGGCTCCTACAATGAGCAGTTCTTC.

The genes are TRBV5-1 and TRBJ2-7, with D possibly being TRBD1 or TRBD2 (6 bases each). Germline V gene lookup returns CDR1 SGHRS and CDR2 YFSETQ. This CDR3 is 15 amino acids long. The V gene lost 1 base and the J gene lost 3 bases, with 14 bases spanning the gap. The CDR3, as DNA: TGCGCCAGCAGCTTGACCCGGGGGCTCAGCTACGAGCAGTACTTC. As protein: CASSLTRGLSYEQYF.

This sequence joins TRBV18 and TRBJ2-1, with a possible D match to TRBD2 (6 bases). The V and J ends lost 7 bases and 8 bases respectively, with 21 bases between them. CDR3 size: 15 residues. The germline CDR1 and CDR2 sequences are KGHSH and LQKENI. The DNA for the CDR3 is TGTGCCAGCTTCCTTGGCGGGACCCGCGGGTATGAGCAGTTCTTC. As protein: CASFLGGTRGYEQFF.

V and J are TRBV30 and TRBJ2-7, with a weak D call TRBD1 (6 bases). V was pared by 0 bases and J by 7 bases, with 13 bases between. The CDR3 is 13 amino acids. Germline assignment: CDR1 GTSNPN and CDR2 SVGIG (reference sequence). CDR3 DNA: TGTGCCTGGAGTGTAGGGGGTCTTCAGGAGCAGTACTTC. Translated, it gives CAWSVGGLQEQYF.

This clone was observed a handful of times. The rearrangement uses TRBV10-3 and TRBJ2-1, with 7 bases identical to TRBD1. In germline, CDR1 is ENHRY, CDR2 SYGVKD. The junction had 7 bases not matched to a gene; V was cut back by 2 bases and J by 9 bases. This CDR3 contains 14 residues. The CDR3 reads CAISERGLEGEQFF. DNA for the CDR3: TGTGCCATCAGTGAGAGGGGGCTTGAGGGTGAGCAGTTCTTC.

This clone has just a few counts. The CDR3 region has the DNA TGTGCCAGCAGCGTAGGGGGACTTTACGACTACGAGCAGTACTTC. Translating it yields CASSVGGLYDYEQYF. The genes are TRBV9 and TRBJ2-7; a weak D match, TRBD2 (6 bases). The CDR3 loop spans 15 amino acids. Trimming took 0 bases from V and 3 from J, leaving 13 bases between them. CDR1 and CDR2 (germline): SGDLS, YYNGEE.

This clone was detected a few times. DNA for the CDR3: TGTGCCAGCAGGGCCCGGGACAGATCCTACGAGCAGTACTTC. Amino acid sequence: CASRARDRSYEQYF. The V gene is TRBV6-5, the J gene TRBJ2-7; 7 bases agree with TRBD1. The junction had 6 bases not matched to a gene; V was cut back by 6 bases and J by 1 base. CDR1 and CDR2 from the germline V gene are MNHEY and SVGAGI. This CDR3 has 14 amino acids.

Note on this clone: With a far larger clone one base away, a read error is the likely cause. This chain links TRBV6-1 with TRBJ2-5, with D uncertain. V lost 5 bases, J lost 4 bases, and 5 bases lay in between. The CDR3 is made up of 11 amino acids. The V gene's germline CDR1 is MNHNS and CDR2 SASEGT. CDR3 sequence reads: CASSYRETQYF. CDR3 in DNA: TGTGCCAGCAGTTACCGAGAGACCCAGTACTTC.

The genes are TRBV5-1 and TRBJ2-7; 7 bases align to TRBD2. V lost 0 bases to trimming and J lost 10 bases; unmatched junction nucleotides: 13. The CDR3 contains 15 residues. Germline-derived CDR1 and CDR2 are SGHRS and YFSETQ. The CDR3 loop reads CASSLVSGSSGKQYF. DNA of the CDR3: TGCGCCAGCAGCTTGGTCTCCGGGTCAAGCGGGAAACAGTACTTC.

This rearrangement joins TRBV2 to TRBJ2-3; D gene unclear. The CDR3 runs to 12 residues. Trimming stripped 6 bases from V and 4 bases from J, with 8 bases between. The V gene's germline CDR1 is SNHLY and CDR2 FYNNEI. The CDR3 sequence: CASRPVADTQYF. CDR3 nucleotide sequence: TGTGCCAGCAGACCCGTGGCAGATACGCAGTATTTT. Full variable domain (remainder filled in from reference TRBV2 and TRBJ2-3): EPEVTQTPSHQVTQMGQEVILRCVPISNHLYFYWYRQILGQKVEFLVSFYNNEISEKSEIFDDQFSVERPDGSNFTLKIRSTKLEDSAMYFCASRPVADTQYFGPGTRLTVL.

This clone was detected only a few times. The J gene is TRBJ2-7, the V gene TRBV7-9, with D perhaps TRBD1 or TRBD2 (5 bases each). V was cut by 1 base and J by 7 bases, with 8 bases left in between. From germline, CDR1 is SEHNR and CDR2 FQNEAQ (reference sequence). The CDR3 runs to 12 residues. The DNA for the CDR3 is TGTGCCAGCAGCTTAGATTGGGGGGAGCAGTACTTC. It encodes CASSLDWGEQYF.

In this sample, this clone turned up a few times. The V and J genes are TRBV18 and TRBJ2-4; D may be TRBD2 (6 bases). Germline V gene data show CDR1 as KGHSH and CDR2 as LQKENI. V was cut by 4 bases and J by 8 bases, with 18 bases left in between. This CDR3 has 15 amino acids. The CDR3: CASSLPPAWGDIQYF. For the CDR3, the DNA is TGTGCCAGCTCACTCCCCCCGGCCTGGGGGGACATTCAGTACTTC.

The rearrangement uses TRBV5-4 and TRBJ2-1, with 9 positions matching TRBD1. The V gene end was trimmed by 4 bases and the J gene end by 0 bases; junction bases not matched to a gene: 8. Germline V gene data show CDR1 as SGHNT and CDR2 as YYREEE (reference sequence). The CDR3 contains 17 residues. The DNA of the CDR3 is TGTGCCAGCAGCCGAACAGGGGGCCGGGGCTCCTACAATGAGCAGTTCTTC. Amino acid sequence: CASSRTGGRGSYNEQFF.

This chain links TRBV27 with TRBJ1-6; the match to TRBD1 covers 8 bases. This CDR3 has 17 residues. The germline CDR1 and CDR2 sequences are MNHEY and SMNVEV (reference sequence). V lost 4 bases, J lost 5 bases, and 10 bases stayed unmatched. The CDR3 sequence: CASSSRWTGRDNSPLHF. Written as DNA, the CDR3 is TGTGCCAGCAGTTCCCGATGGACAGGGAGAGATAATTCACCCCTCCACTTT.

This chain joins TRBV10-3 and TRBJ2-7; D remains unclear. The CDR3 covers 13 residues. The V gene's germline CDR1 is ENHRY and CDR2 SYGVKD. The V end was cut by 6 bases, the J end by 6 bases, with 15 bases between. CDR3 sequence: CAIRTNRDSEQYF. Here the CDR3 DNA reads TGTGCCATCAGAACCAATAGGGATAGCGAGCAGTACTTC.

The CDR3 nucleotides are TGTGCCAGCAGTGAACCGGGATTTTACACTGAAGCTTTCTTT. It is translated as CASSEPGFYTEAFF. The J gene is TRBJ1-1, the V gene TRBV25-1; D remains ambiguous. Germline V lookup: CDR1 MGHDK, CDR2 SYGVNS. CDR3 length: 14 amino acids. Trimming pared 2 bases from V and 3 bases from J, leaving 10 bases between.

This clone has just a few counts. The rearrangement links TRBV28 to TRBJ1-5, with 8 positions matching TRBD1. The CDR3 is 15 amino acids. Germline values: CDR1 MDHEN, CDR2 SYDVKM. V lost 5 bases, J lost 4 bases, and 7 bases stayed unmatched. In DNA form, the CDR3 reads TGTGCCAGCAGTCCCAGACAGGGGTCTAATCAGCCCCAGCATTTT. Translation gives CASSPRQGSNQPQHF.

V usage is TRBV15 and J usage is TRBJ1-2; D remains unclear. V was trimmed by 0 bases and J by 7 bases, leaving 6 bases between them. The CDR3 runs to 12 residues. From germline, CDR1 is LNHNV and CDR2 YYDKDF (reference sequence). CDR3 sequence reads: CATSRDHVGYTF. The DNA of the CDR3 is TGTGCCACCAGCAGAGATCACGTTGGCTACACCTTC. Full variable domain (remainder filled in from reference TRBV15 and TRBJ1-2): DAMVIQNPRYQVTQFGKPVTLSCSQTLNHNVMYWYQQKSSQAPKLLFHYYDKDFNNEADTPDNFQSRRPNTSFCFLDIRSPGLGDTAMYLCATSRDHVGYTFGSGTRLTVV.

This clone was detected only a few times. A read error may produce the germline difference seen at one junction end. In nucleotides, the CDR3 is TGTTCCTGGAGTGTAAATTCCCGGGCAGCGAACACCGGGGAGCTGTTTTTT. Encoded protein: CSWSVNSRAANTGELFF. J is TRBJ2-2 and V is TRBV30; the D is unclear. Germline values: CDR1 GTSNPN, CDR2 SVGIG (reference sequence). The length of the CDR3 is 17 residues. The variable domain in full, completed from reference TRBV30 and TRBJ2-2, reads SQTIHQWPATLVQPVGSPLSLECTVEGTSNPNLYWYRQAAGRGLQLLFYSVGIGQISSEVPQNLSASRPQDRQFILSSKKLLLSDSGFYLCSWSVNSRAANTGELFFGEGSRLTVL.

The chain is built from TRBV11-2 and TRBJ2-3; no clear D gene. The germline V gene encodes CDR1 SGHAT and CDR2 FQNNGV. This CDR3 has 15 residues. The V gene lost 1 base and the J gene lost 0 bases, with 8 bases spanning the gap. The CDR3 protein is CASSLAGPSTDTQYF. CDR3 nucleotides: TGTGCCAGCAGCTTAGCCGGACCTAGCACAGATACGCAGTATTTT.